This is a list of T cell receptor beta chains from one sample in a study of cytomegalovirus exposure and HLA in healthy donors. The repertoire was sequenced with immunoSEQ multiplex PCR; TCRdb's copy has only in-frame clones and lacks some. Found here are over 150,000 clones, under 90% of them singletons; the top ten hold around 7.3%. Material: PBMCs. Receptor source: a man in his thirties or forties in good health and CMV-seropositive. Both conserved end residues are part of each CDR3. D genes are given only for firm matches. The size field is filled for only some rows; it gives once, few, many or a size class.

j_gene: TRBJ2-4; d_gene: TRBD2; abundance: once; v_gene: TRBV15; CDR3aa: CATSGGTSTSNIQYF; CDR3nt: TGTGCCACCAGCGGAGGGACTAGCACTTCGAACATTCAGTACTTC
j_gene: TRBJ2-3; d_gene: NA; abundance: NA; v_gene: TRBV15; CDR3aa: CATSREGSGTQYF; CDR3nt: TGTGCCACCAGCAGAGAGGGGAGCGGCACGCAGTATTTT
j_gene: TRBJ2-4; d_gene: TRBD1; abundance: NA; v_gene: TRBV19; CDR3aa: CASSISGQGVTAKFVQYF; CDR3nt: TGTGCCAGTAGTATTTCGGGACAGGGGGTTACTGCAAAATTCGTTCAGTACTTC
j_gene: TRBJ1-6; d_gene: TRBD1; abundance: NA; v_gene: TRBV10-2; CDR3aa: CASSLGQGGYNSPLHF; CDR3nt: TGCGCCAGCAGCCTCGGACAGGGTGGTTATAATTCACCCCTCCACTTT
j_gene: TRBJ1-3; d_gene: NA; abundance: NA; v_gene: TRBV5-1; CDR3aa: CASSLRPTGSSGNTIYF; CDR3nt: TGCGCCAGCAGCTTGCGACCGACAGGAAGCTCTGGAAACACCATATATTTT
j_gene: TRBJ1-2; d_gene: NA; abundance: NA; v_gene: TRBV28; CDR3aa: CASSTRRPTGGYTF; CDR3nt: TGTGCCAGCAGTACCCGACGTCCCACGGGTGGCTACACCTTC
j_gene: TRBJ2-3; d_gene: TRBD2; abundance: NA; v_gene: TRBV4-2; CDR3aa: CASSQGWASGGGNEFTDTQYF; CDR3nt: TGTGCCAGCAGCCAAGGTTGGGCTAGCGGGGGGGGTAACGAATTCACAGATACGCAGTATTTT
j_gene: TRBJ2-7; d_gene: NA; abundance: few; v_gene: TRBV9; CDR3aa: CASSVLSGPYEQYF; CDR3nt: TGTGCCAGCAGCGTTTTGTCAGGGCCCTACGAGCAGTACTTC
j_gene: TRBJ2-7; d_gene: NA; abundance: NA; v_gene: TRBV6-6; CDR3aa: CASSRTYEQYF; CDR3nt: TGTGCCAGCAGTAGGACTTACGAGCAGTACTTC
j_gene: TRBJ2-1; d_gene: TRBD2; abundance: NA; v_gene: TRBV4-2; CDR3aa: CASSQVREAYNEQFF; CDR3nt: TGTGCCAGCAGCCAAGTGCGGGAGGCATACAATGAGCAGTTCTTC